This T cell receptor beta chain was captured by sequencing in a study of cytomegalovirus exposure and HLA in healthy donors. Study results and caveats: In a later analysis, several top co-occurrence clusters appeared linked to parvovirus B19, influenza, CMV and Epstein-Barr virus. Most of the CMV-associated TCR beta chains (in a later analysis) appeared to be HLA-restricted.

Concerning this clone: Antigen unknown.

13 Jbeta primers and 60 Vbeta primers were used for the PCR. In the original analysis: Some 11 million of the 60 million to 90 million unique TCR beta chains counted in a later analysis were shared. The table came from immunoSEQ multiplex PCR; TCRdb's copy has only in-frame clones and leaves some out. V and J calls and clone size are given by that table; D and trimming were obtained from the DNA. The table shows around 190,000 clones, with more than 75% occurring only once. Germline V CDR1 and CDR2: SGHDT, YYEEEE. V lost 2 bases to trimming and J lost 7 bases; unmatched junction nucleotides: 13. This CDR3 contains 16 residues.

The chain links TRBV5-6 to TRBJ2-7; 9 nucleotides match TRBD1. This sequence was found in a woman aged 25 to 45 in good health and CMV-seropositive. Sequencing input: PBMCs. The CDR3 nucleotides are TGTGCCAGCAGCTTACATTTCGGGACAGGGAGTGGAGAGCAGTACTTC. Its protein is CASSLHFGTGSGEQYF.